The clone carrying this T cell receptor (beta chain) has a count of ten or more. Its antigen is currently unknown. The data are from a study of T cells in Graves' hyperthyroidism and ophthalmopathy. Whole-study findings and limits: Ophthalmopathy was identified by the model a median 6.5 months ahead of onset.

TCR beta CDR3 sequences were amplified from RNA transcripts. The HTBI set primed first-round TCR CDR3 RT-PCR. TCRdb passed the multiplex PCR reads through MiXCR, listing each CDR3 protein once. The sample lists under 450,000 distinct CDR3 sequences; approximately 15% were seen once. Germline assignment: CDR1 GTSNPN and CDR2 SVGIG (reference sequence). The CDR3 consists of 13 residues. Trimming cost V 2 bases and J 5 bases, with 12 bases left between them. Sequenced: blood. V and J are TRBV30 and TRBJ2-5, with D unresolved. This receptor was identified in a woman between 18 and 29 years old with Graves' hyperthyroidism. This CDR3 reads CAWSLSPKETQYF. The DNA of the CDR3 is TGTGCCTGGAGTTTATCCCCTAAGGAGACCCAGTACTTC.